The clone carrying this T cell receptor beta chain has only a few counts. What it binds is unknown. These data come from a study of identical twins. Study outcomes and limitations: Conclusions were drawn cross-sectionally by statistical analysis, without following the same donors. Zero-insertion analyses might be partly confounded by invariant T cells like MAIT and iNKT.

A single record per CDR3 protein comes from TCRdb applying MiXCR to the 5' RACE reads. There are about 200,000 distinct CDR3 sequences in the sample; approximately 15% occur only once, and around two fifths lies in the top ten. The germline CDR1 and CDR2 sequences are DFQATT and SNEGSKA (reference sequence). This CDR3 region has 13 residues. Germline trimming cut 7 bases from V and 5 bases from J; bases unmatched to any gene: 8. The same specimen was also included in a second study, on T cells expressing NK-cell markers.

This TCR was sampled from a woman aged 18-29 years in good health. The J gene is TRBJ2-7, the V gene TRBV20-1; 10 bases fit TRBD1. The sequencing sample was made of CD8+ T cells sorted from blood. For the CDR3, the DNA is TGCAGTGTTCCGGGACAGGGGTGGAACGAGCAGTACTTC. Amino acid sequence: CSVPGQGWNEQYF.